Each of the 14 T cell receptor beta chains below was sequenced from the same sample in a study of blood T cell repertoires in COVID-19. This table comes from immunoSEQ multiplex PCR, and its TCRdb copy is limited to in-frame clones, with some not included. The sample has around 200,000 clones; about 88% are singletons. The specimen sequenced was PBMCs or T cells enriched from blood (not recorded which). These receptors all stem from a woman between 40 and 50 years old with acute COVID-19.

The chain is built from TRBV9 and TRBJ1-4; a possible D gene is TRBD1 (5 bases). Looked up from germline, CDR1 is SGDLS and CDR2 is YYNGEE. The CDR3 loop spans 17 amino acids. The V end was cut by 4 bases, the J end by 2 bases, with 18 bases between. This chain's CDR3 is CASSPRQGFETNEKLFF. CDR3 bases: TGTGCCAGCAGCCCACGTCAGGGTTTCGAGACTAATGAAAAACTGTTTTTT. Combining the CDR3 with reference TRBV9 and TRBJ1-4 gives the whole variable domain DSGVTQTPKHLITATGQRVTLRCSPRSGDLSVYWYQQSLDQGLQFLIQYYNGEERAKGNILERFSAQQFPDLHSELNLSSLELGDSALYFCASSPRQGFETNEKLFFGSGTQLSVL.

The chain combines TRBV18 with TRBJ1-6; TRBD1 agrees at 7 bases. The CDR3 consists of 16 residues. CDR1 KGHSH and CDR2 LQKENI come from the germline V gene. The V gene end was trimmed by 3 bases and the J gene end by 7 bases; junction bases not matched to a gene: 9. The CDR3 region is CASSPTGQATNSPLHF. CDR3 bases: TGTGCCAGCTCACCCACCGGACAGGCAACCAATTCACCCCTCCACTTT.

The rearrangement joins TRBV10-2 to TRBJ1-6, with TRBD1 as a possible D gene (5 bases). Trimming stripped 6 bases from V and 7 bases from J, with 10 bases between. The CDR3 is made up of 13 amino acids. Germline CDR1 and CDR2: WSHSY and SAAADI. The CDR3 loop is CASSPGGNSPLHF. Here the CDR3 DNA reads TGCGCCAGCAGCCCTGGGGGGAATTCACCCCTCCACTTT.

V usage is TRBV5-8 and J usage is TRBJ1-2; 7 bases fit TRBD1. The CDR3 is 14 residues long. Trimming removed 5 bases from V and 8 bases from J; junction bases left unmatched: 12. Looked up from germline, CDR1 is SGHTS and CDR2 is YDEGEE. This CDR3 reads CASSRFMDRRGYTF. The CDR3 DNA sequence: TGTGCCAGCAGTCGGTTTATGGACAGGAGAGGCTACACCTTC.

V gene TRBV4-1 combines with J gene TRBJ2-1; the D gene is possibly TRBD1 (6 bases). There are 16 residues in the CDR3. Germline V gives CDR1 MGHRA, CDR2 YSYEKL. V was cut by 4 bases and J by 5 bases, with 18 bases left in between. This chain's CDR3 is CASSPQDSRHHNEQFF. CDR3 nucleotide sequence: TGCGCCAGCAGCCCCCAGGACAGTCGACACCACAATGAGCAGTTCTTC.

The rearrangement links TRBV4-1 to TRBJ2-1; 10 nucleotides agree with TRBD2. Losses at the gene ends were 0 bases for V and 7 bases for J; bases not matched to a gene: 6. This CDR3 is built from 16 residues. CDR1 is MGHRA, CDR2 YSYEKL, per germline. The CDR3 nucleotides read TGCGCCAGCAGCCAAGAGGTTAGCGGGAGGAAGAATGAGCAGTTCTTC. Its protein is CASSQEVSGRKNEQFF.

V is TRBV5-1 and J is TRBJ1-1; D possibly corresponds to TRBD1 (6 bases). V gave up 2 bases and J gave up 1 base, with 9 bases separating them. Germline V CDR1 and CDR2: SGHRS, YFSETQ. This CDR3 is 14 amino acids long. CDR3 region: CASSLVGQNTEAFF. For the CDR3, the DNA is TGCGCCAGCAGCTTAGTGGGACAGAACACTGAAGCTTTCTTT.

CDR3 region: CASSTDRGPDTQYF. The CDR3 DNA is TGTGCCAGCAGCACCGACAGGGGCCCAGATACGCAGTATTTT. This chain links TRBV11-2 with TRBJ2-3; 8 bases map to TRBD1. CDR3 length: 14 residues. The germline CDR1 and CDR2 sequences are SGHAT and FQNNGV. Trimming at V came to 5 bases and at J to 4 bases, leaving 5 bases not matched to a gene.

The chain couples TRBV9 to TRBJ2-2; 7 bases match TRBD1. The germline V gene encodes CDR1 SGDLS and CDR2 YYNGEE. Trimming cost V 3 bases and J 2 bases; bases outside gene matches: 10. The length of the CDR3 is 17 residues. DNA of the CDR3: TGTGCCAGCAGCGCAACGAGAGGGACAGCCAACACCGGGGAGCTGTTTTTT. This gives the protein CASSATRGTANTGELFF.

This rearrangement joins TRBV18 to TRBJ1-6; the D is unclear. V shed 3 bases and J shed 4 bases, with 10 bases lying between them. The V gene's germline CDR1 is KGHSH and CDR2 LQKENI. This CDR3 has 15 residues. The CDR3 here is CASSPGENYNSPLHF. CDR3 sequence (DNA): TGTGCCAGCTCACCGGGAGAAAATTATAATTCACCCCTCCACTTT.

The CDR3 is CASLDRLNQPQHF. The CDR3 nucleotides read TGTGCCAGCCTAGACAGACTCAATCAGCCCCAGCATTTT. This chain connects TRBV6-6 to TRBJ1-5; the D gene is possibly TRBD1 (5 bases). CDR3 size: 13 residues. Germline CDR1 reads MNHNY; CDR2 reads SVGAGI (reference sequence). The V gene lost 8 bases and the J gene lost 3 bases, with 11 bases spanning the gap.

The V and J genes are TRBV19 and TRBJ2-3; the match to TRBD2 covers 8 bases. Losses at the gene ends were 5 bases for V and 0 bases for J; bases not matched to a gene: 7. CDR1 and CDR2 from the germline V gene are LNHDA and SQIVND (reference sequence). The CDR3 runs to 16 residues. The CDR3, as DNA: TGTGCCAGTAGTTCCCTAGCGGGCTCAAGCACAGATACGCAGTATTTT. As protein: CASSSLAGSSTDTQYF. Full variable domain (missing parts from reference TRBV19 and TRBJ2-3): DGGITQSPKYLFRKEGQNVTLSCEQNLNHDAMYWYRQDPGQGLRLIYYSQIVNDFQKGDIAEGYSVSREKKESFPLTVTSAQKNPTAFYLCASSSLAGSSTDTQYFGPGTRLTVL.

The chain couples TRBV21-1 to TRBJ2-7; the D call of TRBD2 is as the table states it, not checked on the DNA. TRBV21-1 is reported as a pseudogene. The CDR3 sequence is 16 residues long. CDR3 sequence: CASSSRGGRGLYEQYF. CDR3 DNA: TGTGCCAGCAGCTCTCGGGGGGGCAGGGGCCTCTACGAGCAGTACTTC.

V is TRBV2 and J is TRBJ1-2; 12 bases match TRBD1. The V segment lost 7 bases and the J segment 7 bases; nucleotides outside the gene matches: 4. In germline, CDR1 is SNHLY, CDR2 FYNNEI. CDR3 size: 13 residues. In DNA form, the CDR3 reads TGTGCCAGCACGGGACAGGGGGCTTCTGGCTACACCTTC. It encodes CASTGQGASGYTF.